This paragraph covers one T cell receptor beta chain sequence. Antigen specificity is unknown. The gene symbols are mouse symbols. The observed sequence ends 4 residues before the CDR3 terminus, with the missing tail filled in from the germline J gene. Germline V CDR1 and CDR2: NNHDY, SYVADS. J was trimmed by 0 bases and V by 2 bases; bases with no gene match: 2. The length of the CDR3 is 15 residues. The data derive from a study of CD8+ T cells in alopecia areata. At the level of the study: Approximately 7-10-week-old female C3H/HeJ mice were grafted with skin from spontaneously alopecic approximately 6-12-month-old C3H/HeJ graft donors.

Reverse transcribed after extraction, RNA yielded cDNA as the sequencing template. Using immunoSEQ multiplex PCR, the repertoire was profiled, and TCRdb retains in-frame clones only, with some absent. The specimen has roughly 120,000 clones, none found just once. Regarding the study as a whole: Lesional scalp, especially alopecia totalis/universalis, showed higher clonality than normal scalp.

J is TRBJ2-5 and V is TRBV13-3, with TRBD2 identical over 8 bases. Sample: lesional skin. This TCR was recovered from a C3H/HeJ mouse with alopecia areata. MHC haplotype of the strain: H2-k. This CDR3 is CASSELGANQDTQYF. The DNA read from the CDR3 is TGTGCCAGCAGTGAACTGGGGGCGAACCAAGAC.